This TCR beta chain was recovered during a study of Ad26.COV2.S vaccination and SARS-CoV-2 variants. Produced via immunoSEQ multiplex PCR; TCRdb's table is partial and in-frame only. The sample shows about 420,000 clones, around 87% of them seen only once. The V and J ends lost 1 base and 6 bases respectively, with 13 bases between them. There are 15 residues in the CDR3. Germline CDR1 and CDR2: LGHNA and YNFKEQ. Treatment of the sample: roughly 20 received Ad26.COV2.S at low or high dose, single or two shots; about 5 received placebo; per-sample allocation not given. Sampling happened 63 days after the first vaccine or placebo injection.

This receptor was identified in a person between 18 and 59 years old who received the Ad26.COV2.S COVID-19 vaccine or a placebo. Sequenced material: peripheral blood, taken in a trial of Ad26.COV2.S vaccine versus placebo. This rearrangement joins TRBV4-2 to TRBJ2-1; D ambiguous. The CDR3: CASSQGPEVGNEQFF. The CDR3 DNA follows: TGTGCCAGCAGCCAAGGACCTGAAGTAGGCAATGAGCAGTTCTTC.